Many counts were recorded for the clone carrying this T cell receptor (beta chain). Its specificity is not known. TCRdb independently ran MiXCR on the reads; one entry per CDR3 protein. In the table there are around 260,000 distinct CDR3 sequences, 9.1% of which are singletons. This record comes from a study of T cell repertoires in cytomegalovirus infection. CDR3 length: 13 amino acids. The V gene lost 3 bases and the J gene lost 0 bases, with 3 bases spanning the gap. The V gene's germline CDR1 is SNHLY and CDR2 FYNNEI. The study's findings and limits: Adding up the frequency of public TCR beta families identified people who carried CMV plus the relevant HLA. HLA-C-restricted TCR beta clonotypes specific for CMV led the ex vivo response.

The rearrangement links TRBV2 to TRBJ1-5; no reliable D call. Input material: PBMCs. The sequence was collected from a human donor in good health (CMV status not recorded). Some clones in this sample may be carry-over from other donors' samples. The DNA for the CDR3 is TGTGCCAGCAGTGATGATAGCAATCAGCCCCAGCATTTT. Translation gives CASSDDSNQPQHF. Full variable domain (outside the CDR3, taken from reference TRBV2 and TRBJ1-5): EPEVTQTPSHQVTQMGQEVILRCVPISNHLYFYWYRQILGQKVEFLVSFYNNEISEKSEIFDDQFSVERPDGSNFTLKIRSTKLEDSAMYFCASSDDSNQPQHFGDGTRLSIL.